This TCR beta chain emerged from a study of blood T cell repertoires in COVID-19. Study in general: COVID-19 samples collected from the United States, Italy and Spain covered acute and convalescent phases. Sources were T cells, B-cell-depleted T cells, or PBMCs; the material itself was cDNA or gDNA.

Original processing methods: By means of reference gene primer amplification, nucleated cell counts were estimated. Sequencing was performed with immunoSEQ multiplex PCR; in TCRdb, only in-frame clones are kept and a portion is missing. The DNA was the basis for D and trimming; V, J and clone size are from that table. The repertoire holds tens of thousands of clones, with about 74% as singletons. This clone came up a few times. Between the trimmed V and J ends, which lost 2 bases and 0 bases, there was a span of 10 bases. In germline, CDR1 is ENHRY, CDR2 SYGVKD. This CDR3 spans 16 amino acids. The sequence derives from a human donor in a cohort sampled during active COVID-19. The material sequenced was peripheral blood. The chain is built from TRBV10-3 and TRBJ2-2, with D possibly being TRBD1 (6 bases). The CDR3 sequence is CAISEMGTPNTGELFF. CDR3 coding DNA: TGTGCCATCAGTGAGATGGGGACACCGAACACCGGGGAGCTGTTTTTT.